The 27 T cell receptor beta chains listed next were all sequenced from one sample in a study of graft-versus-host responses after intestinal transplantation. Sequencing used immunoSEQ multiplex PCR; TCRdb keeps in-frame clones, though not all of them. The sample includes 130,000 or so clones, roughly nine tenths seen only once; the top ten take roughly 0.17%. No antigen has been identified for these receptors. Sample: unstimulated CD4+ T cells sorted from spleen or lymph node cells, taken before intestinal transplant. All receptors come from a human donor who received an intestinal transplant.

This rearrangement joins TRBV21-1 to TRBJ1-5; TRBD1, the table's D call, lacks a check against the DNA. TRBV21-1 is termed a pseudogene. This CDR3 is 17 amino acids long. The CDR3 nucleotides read TGTGCCAGCAGCAAACCTCAGACAGGGGATAAGAATCAGCCCCAGCATTTT. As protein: CASSKPQTGDKNQPQHF.

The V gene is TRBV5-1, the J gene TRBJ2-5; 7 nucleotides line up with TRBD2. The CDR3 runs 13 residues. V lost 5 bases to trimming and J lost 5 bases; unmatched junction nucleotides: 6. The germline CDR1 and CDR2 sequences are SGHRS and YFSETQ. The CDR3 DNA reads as TGCGCCAGCAGAGGACTAGGGGTGGAGACCCAGTACTTC. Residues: CASRGLGVETQYF.

The CDR3 loop is CASIGTSNTGELFF. The CDR3 bases are TGTGCCAGCATAGGGACTTCGAACACCGGGGAGCTGTTTTTT. The J gene is TRBJ2-2, the V gene TRBV2, with D possibly TRBD2 on 6 matching bases. Deletions cut 7 bases from V and 0 bases from J, with 9 bases between. CDR1 is SNHLY, CDR2 FYNNEI, per germline. The CDR3 extends over 14 amino acids.

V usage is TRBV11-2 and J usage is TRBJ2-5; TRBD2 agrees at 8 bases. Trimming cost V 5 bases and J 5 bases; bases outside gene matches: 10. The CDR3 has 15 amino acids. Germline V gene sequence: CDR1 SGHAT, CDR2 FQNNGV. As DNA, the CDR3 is TGTGCCAGCAGCCTACTATCGGGGGGGCGGGAGACCCAGTACTTC. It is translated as CASSLLSGGRETQYF.

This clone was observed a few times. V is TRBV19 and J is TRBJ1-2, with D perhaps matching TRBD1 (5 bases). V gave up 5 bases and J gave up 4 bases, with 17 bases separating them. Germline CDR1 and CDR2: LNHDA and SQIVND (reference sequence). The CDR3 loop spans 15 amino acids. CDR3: CASSFPTVDSYGYTF. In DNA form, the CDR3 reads TGTGCCAGTAGTTTCCCGACAGTCGACTCCTATGGCTACACCTTC.

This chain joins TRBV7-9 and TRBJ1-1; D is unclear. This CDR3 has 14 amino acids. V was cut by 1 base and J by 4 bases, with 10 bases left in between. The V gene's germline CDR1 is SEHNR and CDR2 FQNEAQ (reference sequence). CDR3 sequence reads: CASSLEGGGTEAFF. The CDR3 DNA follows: TGTGCCAGCAGCTTAGAGGGAGGAGGCACTGAAGCTTTCTTT.

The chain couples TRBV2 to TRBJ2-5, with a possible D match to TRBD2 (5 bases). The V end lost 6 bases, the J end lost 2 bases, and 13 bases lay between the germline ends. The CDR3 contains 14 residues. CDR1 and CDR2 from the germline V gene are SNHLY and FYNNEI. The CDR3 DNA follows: TGTGCCAGCAGAGCCGGACGGGGACAAGAGACCCAGTACTTC. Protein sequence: CASRAGRGQETQYF. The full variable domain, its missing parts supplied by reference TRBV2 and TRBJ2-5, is EPEVTQTPSHQVTQMGQEVILRCVPISNHLYFYWYRQILGQKVEFLVSFYNNEISEKSEIFDDQFSVERPDGSNFTLKIRSTKLEDSAMYFCASRAGRGQETQYFGPGTRLLVL.

The CDR3 DNA is TGTGCCAGCGTATCAGGGGGTCAAGTGCGTGAGCAGTTCTTC. Its protein is CASVSGGQVREQFF. The chain uses TRBV28 and TRBJ2-1, with 7 bases lining up with TRBD1. The ends lost 8 bases at V and 9 bases at J; junction bases unmatched: 13. The length of the CDR3 is 14 residues. Germline V CDR1 and CDR2: MDHEN, SYDVKM.

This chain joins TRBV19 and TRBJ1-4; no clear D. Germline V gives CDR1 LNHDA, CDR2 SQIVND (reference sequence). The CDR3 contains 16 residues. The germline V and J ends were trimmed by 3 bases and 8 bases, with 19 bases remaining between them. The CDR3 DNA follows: TGTGCCAGTAGTATCCCCAATCGGGCCCGAGCCGAAAAACTGTTTTTT. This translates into CASSIPNRARAEKLFF.

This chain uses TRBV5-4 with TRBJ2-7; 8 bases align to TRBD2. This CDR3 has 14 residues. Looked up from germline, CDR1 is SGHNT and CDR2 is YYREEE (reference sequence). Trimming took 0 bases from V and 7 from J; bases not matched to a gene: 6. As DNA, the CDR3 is TGTGCCAGCAGCTTGGGACTAGCGTCTGGTGAGCAGTACTTC. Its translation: CASSLGLASGEQYF.

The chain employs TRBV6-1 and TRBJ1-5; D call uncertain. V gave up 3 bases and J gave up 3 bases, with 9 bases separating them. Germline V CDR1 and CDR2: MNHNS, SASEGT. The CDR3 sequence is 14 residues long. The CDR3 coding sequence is TGTGCCAGCAGTGAGGGCAGCCCCAATCAGCCCCAGCATTTT. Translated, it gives CASSEGSPNQPQHF.

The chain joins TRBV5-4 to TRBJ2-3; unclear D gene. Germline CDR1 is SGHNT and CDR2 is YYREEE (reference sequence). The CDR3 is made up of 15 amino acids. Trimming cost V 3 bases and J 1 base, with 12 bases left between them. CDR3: CASSSKVRGTDTQYF. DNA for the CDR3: TGTGCCAGCAGCTCCAAAGTTCGGGGCACAGATACGCAGTATTTT.

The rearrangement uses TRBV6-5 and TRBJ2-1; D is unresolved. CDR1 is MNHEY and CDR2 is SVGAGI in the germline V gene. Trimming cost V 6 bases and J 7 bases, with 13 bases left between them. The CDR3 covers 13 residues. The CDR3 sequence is CASSPSFQNEQFF. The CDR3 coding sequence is TGTGCCAGCAGCCCATCATTTCAAAATGAGCAGTTCTTC.

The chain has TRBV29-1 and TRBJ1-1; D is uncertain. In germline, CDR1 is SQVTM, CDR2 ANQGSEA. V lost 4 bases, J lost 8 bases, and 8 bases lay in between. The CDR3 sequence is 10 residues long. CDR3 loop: CSVGTGEAFF. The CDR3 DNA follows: TGCAGCGTTGGTACTGGAGAAGCTTTCTTT.

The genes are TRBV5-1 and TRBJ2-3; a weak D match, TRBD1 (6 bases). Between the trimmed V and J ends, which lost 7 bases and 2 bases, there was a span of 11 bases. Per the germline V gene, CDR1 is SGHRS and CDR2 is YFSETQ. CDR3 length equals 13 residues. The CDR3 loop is CASGTGYTDTQYF. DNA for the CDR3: TGCGCCAGCGGCACAGGGTACACAGATACGCAGTATTTT.

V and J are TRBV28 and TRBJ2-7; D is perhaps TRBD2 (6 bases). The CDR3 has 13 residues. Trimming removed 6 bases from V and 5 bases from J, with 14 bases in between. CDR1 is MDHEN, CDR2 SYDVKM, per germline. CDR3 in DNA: TGTGCCAGCAGGGGAGGAACTAGCCACGAGCAGTACTTC. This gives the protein CASRGGTSHEQYF.

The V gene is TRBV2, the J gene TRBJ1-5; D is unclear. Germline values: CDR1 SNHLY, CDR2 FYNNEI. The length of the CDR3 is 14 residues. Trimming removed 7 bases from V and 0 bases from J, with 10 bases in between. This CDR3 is CASTNPFSNQPQHF. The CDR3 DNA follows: TGTGCCAGCACGAACCCGTTTAGCAATCAGCCCCAGCATTTT. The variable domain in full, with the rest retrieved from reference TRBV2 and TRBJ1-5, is EPEVTQTPSHQVTQMGQEVILRCVPISNHLYFYWYRQILGQKVEFLVSFYNNEISEKSEIFDDQFSVERPDGSNFTLKIRSTKLEDSAMYFCASTNPFSNQPQHFGDGTRLSIL.

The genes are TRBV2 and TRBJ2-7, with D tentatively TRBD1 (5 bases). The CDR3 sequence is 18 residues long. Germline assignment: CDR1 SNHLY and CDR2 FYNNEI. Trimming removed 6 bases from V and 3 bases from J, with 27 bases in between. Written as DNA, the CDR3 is TGTGCCAGCAGCTACAACCCCCTCAGGGTCCCTGGGCTCTACGAGCAGTACTTC. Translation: CASSYNPLRVPGLYEQYF. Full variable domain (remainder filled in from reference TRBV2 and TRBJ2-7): EPEVTQTPSHQVTQMGQEVILRCVPISNHLYFYWYRQILGQKVEFLVSFYNNEISEKSEIFDDQFSVERPDGSNFTLKIRSTKLEDSAMYFCASSYNPLRVPGLYEQYFGPGTRLTVT.

CDR3 sequence reads: CASSKDAPHNQPQHF. The CDR3, as DNA: TGTGCCAGCAGTAAGGACGCCCCTCACAATCAGCCCCAGCATTTT. This sequence joins TRBV6-6 and TRBJ1-5; D unresolved. The V gene's germline CDR1 is MNHNY and CDR2 SVGAGI (reference sequence). Trimming removed 5 bases at V and 3 bases at J, with 14 bases between. The CDR3 is made up of 15 amino acids.

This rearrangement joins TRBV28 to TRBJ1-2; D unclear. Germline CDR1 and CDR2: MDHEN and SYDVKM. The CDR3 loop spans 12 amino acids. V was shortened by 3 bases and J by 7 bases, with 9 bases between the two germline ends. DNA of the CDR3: TGTGCCAGCAGTTTCCGGGTTGTTGGCTACACCTTC. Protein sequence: CASSFRVVGYTF.

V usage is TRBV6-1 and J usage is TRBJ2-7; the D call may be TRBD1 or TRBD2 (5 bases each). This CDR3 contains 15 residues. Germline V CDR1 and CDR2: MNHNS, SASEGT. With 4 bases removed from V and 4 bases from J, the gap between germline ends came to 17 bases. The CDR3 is CASSVDNPGAYEQYF. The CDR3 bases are TGTGCCAGCAGTGTTGACAACCCCGGGGCTTACGAGCAGTACTTC.

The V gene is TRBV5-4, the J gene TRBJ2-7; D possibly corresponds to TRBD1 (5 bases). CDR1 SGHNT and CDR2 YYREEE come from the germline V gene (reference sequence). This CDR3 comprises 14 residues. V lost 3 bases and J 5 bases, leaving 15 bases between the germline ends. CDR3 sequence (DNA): TGTGCCAGCAGCTCCAGGGCTGGGGTTGACGAGCAGTACTTC. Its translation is CASSSRAGVDEQYF. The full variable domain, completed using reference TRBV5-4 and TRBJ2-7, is ETGVTQSPTHLIKTRGQQVTLRCSSQSGHNTVSWYQQALGQGPQFIFQYYREEENGRGNFPPRFSGLQFPNYSSELNVNALELDDSALYLCASSSRAGVDEQYFGPGTRLTVT.

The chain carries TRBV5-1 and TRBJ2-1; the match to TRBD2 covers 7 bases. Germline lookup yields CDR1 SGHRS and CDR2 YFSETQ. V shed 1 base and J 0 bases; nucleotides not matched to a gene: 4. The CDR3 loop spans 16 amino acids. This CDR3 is CASSLSGASSYNEQFF. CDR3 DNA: TGCGCCAGCAGCTTGAGCGGGGCAAGCTCCTACAATGAGCAGTTCTTC.

CDR3 DNA: TGTGCCAGTTCAAGAGAGGTGGCATTTCAGCCCCAGCATTTT. Its translation: CASSREVAFQPQHF. The rearrangement links TRBV19 to TRBJ1-5; the D is unclear. The CDR3 contains 14 residues. Germline V gene sequence: CDR1 LNHDA, CDR2 SQIVND (reference sequence). Trimming pared 8 bases from V and 6 bases from J, leaving 17 bases between.

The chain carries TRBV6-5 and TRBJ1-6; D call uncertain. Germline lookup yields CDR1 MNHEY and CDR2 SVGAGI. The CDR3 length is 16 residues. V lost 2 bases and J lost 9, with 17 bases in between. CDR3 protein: CASSYNGKGRGSPLHF. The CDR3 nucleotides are TGTGCCAGCAGTTACAATGGAAAAGGCCGGGGTTCACCCCTCCACTTT.

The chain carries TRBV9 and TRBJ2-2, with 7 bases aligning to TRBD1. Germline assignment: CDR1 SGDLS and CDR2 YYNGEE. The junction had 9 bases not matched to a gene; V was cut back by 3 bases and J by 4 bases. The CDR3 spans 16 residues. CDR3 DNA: TGTGCCAGCAGCGCCGCCGGGACAGATTTCACCGGGGAGCTGTTTTTT. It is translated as CASSAAGTDFTGELFF.

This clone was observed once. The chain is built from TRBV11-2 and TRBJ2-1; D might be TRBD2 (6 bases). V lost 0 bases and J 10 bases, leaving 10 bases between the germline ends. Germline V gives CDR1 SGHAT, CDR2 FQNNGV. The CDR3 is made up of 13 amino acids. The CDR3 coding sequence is TGTGCCAGCAGCTTAGATACCCGGGGGGAGCAGTTCTTC. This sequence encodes CASSLDTRGEQFF.